This T cell receptor (beta chain) was sequenced during a study of T cell responses to AZD1222 COVID-19 vaccine. The study's findings and limits: Distributed over spike, vaccine-associated CD4 TCRs predominated at 160-218 and 743-854. Unmutated variant regions are reportedly targeted by nearly half of spike-specific TCRs.

Profiling relied on immunoSEQ multiplex PCR, and the TCRdb table lists in-frame clones only, not all of them. This table holds some 190,000 clones, 80% to 95% found once. Researchers grouped second doses given at about 4 or about 12 weeks into one pool. This clone was picked up one time. Antigen unknown. The sequencing here drew on peripheral blood, taken 28 days after the second AZD1222 dose. The clonotype was recovered from an adult who received the AZD1222 COVID-19 vaccine.

Here the CDR3 DNA reads TGTGCCAGCAGATTGGGCGGTATTGGGGAGAGAAACACCATATATTTT. This sequence encodes CASRLGGIGERNTIYF. The genes are TRBV6-6 and TRBJ1-3; D unresolved. Germline-derived CDR1 and CDR2 are MNHNY and SVGAGI (reference sequence). With 6 bases removed from V and 5 bases from J, the gap between germline ends came to 20 bases. The length of the CDR3 is 16 residues.